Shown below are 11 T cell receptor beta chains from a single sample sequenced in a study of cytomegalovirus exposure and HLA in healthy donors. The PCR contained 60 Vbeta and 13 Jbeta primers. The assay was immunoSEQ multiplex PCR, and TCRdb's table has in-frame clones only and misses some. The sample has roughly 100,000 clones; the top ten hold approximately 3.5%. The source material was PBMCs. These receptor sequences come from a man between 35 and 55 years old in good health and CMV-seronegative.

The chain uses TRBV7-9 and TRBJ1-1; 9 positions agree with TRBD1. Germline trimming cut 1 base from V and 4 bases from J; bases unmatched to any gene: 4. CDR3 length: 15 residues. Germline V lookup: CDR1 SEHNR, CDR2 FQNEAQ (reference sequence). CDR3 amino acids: CASSLGGTGTTEAFF. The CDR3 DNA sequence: TGTGCCAGCAGCTTAGGTGGGACAGGGACCACTGAAGCTTTCTTT.

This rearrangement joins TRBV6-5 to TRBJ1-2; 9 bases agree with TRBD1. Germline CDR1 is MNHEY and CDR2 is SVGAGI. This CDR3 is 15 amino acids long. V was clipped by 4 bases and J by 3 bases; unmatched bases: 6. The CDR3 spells CASSSGTGKDYGYTF. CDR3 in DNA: TGTGCCAGCAGTTCCGGGACAGGGAAAGACTATGGCTACACCTTC.

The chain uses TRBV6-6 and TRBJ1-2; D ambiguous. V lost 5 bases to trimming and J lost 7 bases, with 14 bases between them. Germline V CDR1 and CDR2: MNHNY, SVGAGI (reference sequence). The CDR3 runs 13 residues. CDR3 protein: CASSKTDIGGYTF. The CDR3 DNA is TGTGCCAGCAGTAAAACTGACATCGGTGGCTACACCTTC.

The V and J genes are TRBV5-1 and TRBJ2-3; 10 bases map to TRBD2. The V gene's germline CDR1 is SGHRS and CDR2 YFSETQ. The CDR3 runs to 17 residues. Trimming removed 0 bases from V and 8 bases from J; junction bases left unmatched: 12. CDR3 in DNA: TGCGCCAGCAGCTTGGACGGTAGCGGGAGGCCGGGGGGTACGCAGTATTTT. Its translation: CASSLDGSGRPGGTQYF. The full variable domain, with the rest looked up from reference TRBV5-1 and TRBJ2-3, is KAGVTQTPRYLIKTRGQQVTLSCSPISGHRSVSWYQQTPGQGLQFLFEYFSETQRNKGNFPGRFSGRQFSNSRSEMNVSTLELGDSALYLCASSLDGSGRPGGTQYFGPGTRLTVL.

This CDR3 reads CASSSQGLGSPLHF. For the CDR3, the DNA is TGTGCCAGCAGCTCTCAGGGTCTTGGCTCACCCCTCCACTTT. V usage is TRBV5-4 and J usage is TRBJ1-6; possibly TRBD1 for D (5 bases). Trimming removed 3 bases from V and 10 bases from J, with 14 bases in between. The CDR3 runs 14 residues. Germline V gene data show CDR1 as SGHNT and CDR2 as YYREEE (reference sequence).

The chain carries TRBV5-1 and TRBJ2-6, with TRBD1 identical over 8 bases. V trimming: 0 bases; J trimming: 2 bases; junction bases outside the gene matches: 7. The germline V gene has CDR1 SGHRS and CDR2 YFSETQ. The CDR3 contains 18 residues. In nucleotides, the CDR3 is TGCGCCAGCAGCTTGGACGGGACAGGAAATGCTGGGGCCAACGTCCTGACTTTC. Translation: CASSLDGTGNAGANVLTF.

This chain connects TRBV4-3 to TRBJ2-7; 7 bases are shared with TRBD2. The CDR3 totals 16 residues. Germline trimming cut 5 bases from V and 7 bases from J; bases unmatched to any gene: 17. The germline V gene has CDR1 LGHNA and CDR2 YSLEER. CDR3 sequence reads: CASSEYAGALPREQYF. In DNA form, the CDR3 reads TGCGCCAGCAGCGAATACGCGGGAGCGCTCCCGAGGGAGCAGTACTTC.

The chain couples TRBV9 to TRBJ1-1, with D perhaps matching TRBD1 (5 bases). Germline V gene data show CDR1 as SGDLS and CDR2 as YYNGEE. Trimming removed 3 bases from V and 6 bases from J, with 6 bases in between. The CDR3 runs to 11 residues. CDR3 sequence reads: CASSGGAEAFF. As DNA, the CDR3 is TGTGCCAGCAGCGGGGGGGCTGAAGCTTTCTTT.

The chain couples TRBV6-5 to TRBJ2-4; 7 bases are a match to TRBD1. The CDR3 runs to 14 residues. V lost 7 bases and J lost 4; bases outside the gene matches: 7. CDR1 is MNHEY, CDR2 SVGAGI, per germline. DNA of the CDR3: TGTGCCAGCATCTCCCCGGGACAGAAAAACATTCAGTACTTC. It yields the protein CASISPGQKNIQYF.

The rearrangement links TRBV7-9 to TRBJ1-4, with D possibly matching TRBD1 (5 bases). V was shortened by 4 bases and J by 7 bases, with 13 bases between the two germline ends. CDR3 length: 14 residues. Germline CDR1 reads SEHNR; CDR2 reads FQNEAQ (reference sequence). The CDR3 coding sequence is TGTGCCAGCAGCTCCTTTTTAAGGGGTGAAAAACTGTTTTTT. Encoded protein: CASSSFLRGEKLFF.

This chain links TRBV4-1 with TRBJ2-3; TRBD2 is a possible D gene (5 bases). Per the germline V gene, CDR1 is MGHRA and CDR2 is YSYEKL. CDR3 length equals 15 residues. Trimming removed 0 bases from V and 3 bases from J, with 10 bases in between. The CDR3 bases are TGCGCCAGCAGCCAAGAGATTAGAGGGACAGATACGCAGTATTTT. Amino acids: CASSQEIRGTDTQYF.